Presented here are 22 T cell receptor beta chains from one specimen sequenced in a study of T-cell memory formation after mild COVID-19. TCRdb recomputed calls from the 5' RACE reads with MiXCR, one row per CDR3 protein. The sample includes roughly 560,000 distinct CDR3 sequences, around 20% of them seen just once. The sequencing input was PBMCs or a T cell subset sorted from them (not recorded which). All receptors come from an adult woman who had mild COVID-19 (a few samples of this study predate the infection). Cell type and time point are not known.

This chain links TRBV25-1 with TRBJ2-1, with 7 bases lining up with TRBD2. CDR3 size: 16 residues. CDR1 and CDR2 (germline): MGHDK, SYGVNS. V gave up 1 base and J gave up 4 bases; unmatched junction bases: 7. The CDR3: CASSESLRDYYNEQFF. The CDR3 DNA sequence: TGTGCCAGCAGTGAATCACTCCGGGACTATTACAATGAGCAGTTCTTC.

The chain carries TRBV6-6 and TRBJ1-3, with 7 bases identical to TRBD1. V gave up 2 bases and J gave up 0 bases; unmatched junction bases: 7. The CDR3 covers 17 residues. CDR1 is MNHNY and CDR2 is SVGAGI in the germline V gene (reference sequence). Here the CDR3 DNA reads TGTGCCAGCAGTTACCAACCGACAGGGATCTCTGGAAACACCATATATTTT. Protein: CASSYQPTGISGNTIYF.

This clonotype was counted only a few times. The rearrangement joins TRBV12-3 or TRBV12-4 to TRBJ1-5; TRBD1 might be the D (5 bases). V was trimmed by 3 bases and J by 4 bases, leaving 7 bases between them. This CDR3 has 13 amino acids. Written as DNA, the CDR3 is TGTGCCAGCAGTTTCCGACAGAATCAGCCCCAGCATTTT. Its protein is CASSFRQNQPQHF.

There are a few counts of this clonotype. In nucleotides, the CDR3 is TGTGCCAGCAGCACAGGGGGGAAGTGGACCGGGGAGCTGTTTTTT. Protein: CASSTGGKWTGELFF. The chain has TRBV11-1 and TRBJ2-2; 8 bases fit TRBD1. This CDR3 has 15 amino acids. The J segment lost 5 bases and the V segment lost 5 bases, leaving 7 bases of the junction unmatched. The germline V gene encodes CDR1 SGHAT and CDR2 FQDESV (reference sequence).

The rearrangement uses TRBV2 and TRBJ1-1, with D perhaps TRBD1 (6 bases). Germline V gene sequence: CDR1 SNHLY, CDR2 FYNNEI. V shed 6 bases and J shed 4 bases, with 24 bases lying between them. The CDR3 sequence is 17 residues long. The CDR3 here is CASRADRPTSRSTEAFF. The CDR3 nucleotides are TGTGCCAGCAGGGCCGACAGGCCTACGTCCCGGAGCACTGAAGCTTTCTTT.

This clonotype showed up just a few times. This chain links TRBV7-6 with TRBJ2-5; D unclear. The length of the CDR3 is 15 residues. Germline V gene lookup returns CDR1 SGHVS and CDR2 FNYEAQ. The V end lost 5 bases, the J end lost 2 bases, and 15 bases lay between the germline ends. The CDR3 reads CASSARQDTQETQYF. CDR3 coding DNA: TGTGCCAGCAGCGCCCGCCAAGACACACAAGAGACCCAGTACTTC.

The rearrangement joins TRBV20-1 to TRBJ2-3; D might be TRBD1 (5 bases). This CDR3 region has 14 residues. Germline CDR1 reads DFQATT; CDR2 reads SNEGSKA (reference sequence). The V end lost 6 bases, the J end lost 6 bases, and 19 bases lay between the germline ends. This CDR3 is CSAPTAIYRDTQYF. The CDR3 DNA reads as TGCAGTGCCCCGACAGCGATCTATCGGGATACGCAGTATTTT.

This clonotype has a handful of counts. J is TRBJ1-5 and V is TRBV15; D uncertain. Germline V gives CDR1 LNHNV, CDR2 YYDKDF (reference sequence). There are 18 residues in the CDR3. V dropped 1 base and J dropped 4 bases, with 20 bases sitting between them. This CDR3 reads CATSRVAWGGRSNQPQHF. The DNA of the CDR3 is TGTGCCACCAGCAGAGTCGCTTGGGGAGGGCGCAGTAATCAGCCCCAGCATTTT.

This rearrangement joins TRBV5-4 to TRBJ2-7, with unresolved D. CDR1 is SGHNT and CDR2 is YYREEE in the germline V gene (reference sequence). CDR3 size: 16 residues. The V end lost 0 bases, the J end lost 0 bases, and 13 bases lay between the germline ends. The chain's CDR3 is CASSLAQGWDSYEQYF. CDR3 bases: TGTGCCAGCAGCTTGGCGCAAGGCTGGGACTCCTACGAGCAGTACTTC. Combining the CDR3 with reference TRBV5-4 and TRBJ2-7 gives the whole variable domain ETGVTQSPTHLIKTRGQQVTLRCSSQSGHNTVSWYQQALGQGPQFIFQYYREEENGRGNFPPRFSGLQFPNYSSELNVNALELDDSALYLCASSLAQGWDSYEQYFGPGTRLTVT.

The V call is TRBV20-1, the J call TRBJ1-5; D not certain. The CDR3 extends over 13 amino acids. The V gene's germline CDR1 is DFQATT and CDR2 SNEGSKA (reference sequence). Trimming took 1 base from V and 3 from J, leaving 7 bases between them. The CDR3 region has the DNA TGCAGTGCTAGAGCCGGGGTCAATCAGCCCCAGCATTTT. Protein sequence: CSARAGVNQPQHF.

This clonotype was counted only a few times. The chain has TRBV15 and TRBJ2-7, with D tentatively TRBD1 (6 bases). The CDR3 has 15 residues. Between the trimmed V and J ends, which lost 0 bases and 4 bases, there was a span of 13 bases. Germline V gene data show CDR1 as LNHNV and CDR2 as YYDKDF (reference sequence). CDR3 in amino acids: CATSRDLVDSYEQYF. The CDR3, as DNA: TGTGCCACCAGCAGAGATTTAGTGGACAGTTACGAGCAGTACTTC.

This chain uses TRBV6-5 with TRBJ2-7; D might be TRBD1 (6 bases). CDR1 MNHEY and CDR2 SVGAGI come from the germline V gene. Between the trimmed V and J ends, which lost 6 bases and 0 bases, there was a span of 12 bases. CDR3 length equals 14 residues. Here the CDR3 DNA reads TGTGCCAGCAGACGCGGACAGATCTCCTACGAGCAGTACTTC. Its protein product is CASRRGQISYEQYF.

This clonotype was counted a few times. The CDR3 DNA follows: TGCGCCAGCAGCTCCTACCAACCTCGGGGTTCCTACGAGCAGTACTTC. It specifies CASSSYQPRGSYEQYF. The chain is built from TRBV5-1 and TRBJ2-7, with D tentatively TRBD2 (5 bases). CDR3 length: 16 amino acids. Looked up from germline, CDR1 is SGHRS and CDR2 is YFSETQ. V was pared by 3 bases and J by 1 base, with 17 bases between.

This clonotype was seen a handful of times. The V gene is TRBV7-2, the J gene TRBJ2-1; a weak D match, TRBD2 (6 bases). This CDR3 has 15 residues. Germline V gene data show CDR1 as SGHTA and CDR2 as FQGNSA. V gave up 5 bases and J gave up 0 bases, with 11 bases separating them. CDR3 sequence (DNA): TGTGCCAGCAGCCAGGGACTGATCTCCTACAATGAGCAGTTCTTC. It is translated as CASSQGLISYNEQFF.

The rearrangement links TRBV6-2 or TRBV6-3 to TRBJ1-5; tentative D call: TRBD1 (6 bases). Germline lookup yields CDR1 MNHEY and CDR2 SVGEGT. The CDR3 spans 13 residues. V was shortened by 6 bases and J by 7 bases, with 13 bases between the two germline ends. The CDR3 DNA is TGTGCCAGCAGGGCGACAGGCGGCCAGCCCCAGCATTTT. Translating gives CASRATGGQPQHF.

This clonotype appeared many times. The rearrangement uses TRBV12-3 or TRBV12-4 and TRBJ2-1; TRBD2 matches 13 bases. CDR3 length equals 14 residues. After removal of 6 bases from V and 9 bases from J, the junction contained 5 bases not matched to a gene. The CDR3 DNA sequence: TGTGCCAGCAGCGACGGACTAGCGGGGGTTGAGCAGTTCTTC. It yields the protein CASSDGLAGVEQFF.

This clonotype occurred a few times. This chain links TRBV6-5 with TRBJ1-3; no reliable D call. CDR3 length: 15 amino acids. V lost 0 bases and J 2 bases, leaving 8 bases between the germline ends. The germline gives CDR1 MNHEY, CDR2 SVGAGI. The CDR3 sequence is CASSYSNGAGNTIYF. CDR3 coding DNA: TGTGCCAGCAGTTACTCGAACGGGGCTGGAAACACCATATATTTT.

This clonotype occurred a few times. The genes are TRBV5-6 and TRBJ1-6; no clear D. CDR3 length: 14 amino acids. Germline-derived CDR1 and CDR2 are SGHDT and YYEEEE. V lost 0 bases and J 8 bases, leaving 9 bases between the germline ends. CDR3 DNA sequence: TGTGCCAGCAGCTTGGCCCCGGGTGATTCACCCCTCCACTTT. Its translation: CASSLAPGDSPLHF.

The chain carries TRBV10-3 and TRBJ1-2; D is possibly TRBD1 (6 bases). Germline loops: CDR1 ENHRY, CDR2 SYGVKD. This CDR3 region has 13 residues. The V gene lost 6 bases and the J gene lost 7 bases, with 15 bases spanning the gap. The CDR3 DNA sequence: TGTGCCATCAGCTACAGGGTGGAGGGTGGCTACACCTTC. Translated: CAISYRVEGGYTF.

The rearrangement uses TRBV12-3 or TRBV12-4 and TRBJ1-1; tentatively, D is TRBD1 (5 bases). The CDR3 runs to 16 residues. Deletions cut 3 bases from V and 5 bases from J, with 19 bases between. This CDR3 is CASSFENKGTGTEAFF. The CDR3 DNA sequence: TGTGCCAGCAGTTTTGAAAACAAGGGGACGGGAACTGAAGCTTTCTTT.

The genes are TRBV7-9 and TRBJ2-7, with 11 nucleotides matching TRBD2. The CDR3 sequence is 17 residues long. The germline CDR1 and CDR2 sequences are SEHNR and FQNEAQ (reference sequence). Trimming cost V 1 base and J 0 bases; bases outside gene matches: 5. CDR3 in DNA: TGTGCCAGCAGCTTAGGCCTAGCGGGAGGCCCCTCCTACGAGCAGTACTTC. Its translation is CASSLGLAGGPSYEQYF. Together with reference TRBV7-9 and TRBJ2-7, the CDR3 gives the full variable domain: DTGVSQNPRHKITKRGQNVTFRCDPISEHNRLYWYRQTLGQGPEFLTYFQNEAQLEKSRLLSDRFSAERPKGSFSTLEIQRTEQGDSAMYLCASSLGLAGGPSYEQYFGPGTRLTVT.

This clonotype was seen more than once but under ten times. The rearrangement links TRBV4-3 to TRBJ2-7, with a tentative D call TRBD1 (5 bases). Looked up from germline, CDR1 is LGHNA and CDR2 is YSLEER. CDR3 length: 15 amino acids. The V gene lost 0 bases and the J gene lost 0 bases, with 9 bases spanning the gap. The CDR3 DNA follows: TGCGCCAGCAGCCAAGAAGGCAGGGACTCCTACGAGCAGTACTTC. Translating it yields CASSQEGRDSYEQYF.